A selection of T cell receptor beta chains follows, all from one sample in a study of blood T cell repertoires in COVID-19. Using immunoSEQ multiplex PCR, the repertoire was profiled, and TCRdb retains in-frame clones only, with some absent. The sample lists over 150,000 clones; around three quarters were seen once. The specimen was PBMCs or T cells enriched from blood (not recorded which). The source is a woman aged 70 to 79 in a cohort exposed to, infected with or recovered from COVID-19 (not recorded which). Each CDR3 is given with its conserved first and last residue. The D gene is left open where the match is weak. Expanded clones are given a class, and other clones once, few, many or no size at all.

clone size: .
J gene: TRBJ2-1
D gene: TRBD2
V gene: TRBV4-2
CDR3 protein: CASSQESGGSYNEQFF
CDR3 DNA: TGTGCCAGCAGCCAAGAATCGGGAGGGTCCTACAATGAGCAGTTCTTC

clone size: .
J gene: TRBJ2-1
D gene: .
V gene: TRBV5-1
CDR3 protein: CASSTGQPADEQFF
CDR3 DNA: TGCGCCAGCAGCACCGGACAGCCAGCGGATGAGCAGTTCTTC

clone size: .
J gene: TRBJ1-1
D gene: .
V gene: TRBV28
CDR3 protein: CASSGGTEAFF
CDR3 DNA: TGTGCCAGCAGTGGGGGGACTGAAGCTTTCTTT

clone size: once
J gene: TRBJ2-1
D gene: .
V gene: TRBV19
CDR3 protein: CASSQRSAYNEQFF
CDR3 DNA: TGTGCCAGTAGTCAAAGATCGGCCTACAATGAGCAGTTCTTC

clone size: once
J gene: TRBJ1-1
D gene: .
V gene: TRBV5-5
CDR3 protein: CASSRVGANTEAFF
CDR3 DNA: TGTGCCAGCAGCCGGGTCGGAGCGAACACTGAAGCTTTCTTT

clone size: .
J gene: TRBJ2-7
D gene: .
V gene: TRBV5-1
CDR3 protein: CASSLVGQRKQYF
CDR3 DNA: TGCGCCAGCAGCTTGGTAGGGCAGCGGAAGCAGTACTTC

clone size: .
J gene: TRBJ1-3
D gene: TRBD1
V gene: TRBV19
CDR3 protein: CASGDRASGNTIYF
CDR3 DNA: TGTGCCAGTGGGGACAGGGCCTCTGGAAACACCATATATTTT

clone size: few
J gene: TRBJ2-1
D gene: TRBD2
V gene: TRBV7-8
CDR3 protein: CASSLARMTSGYNEQFF
CDR3 DNA: TGTGCCAGCAGCTTAGCGAGAATGACTAGCGGATACAATGAGCAGTTCTTC

clone size: once
J gene: TRBJ1-2
D gene: .
V gene: TRBV11-2
CDR3 protein: CASSPGATYGYTF
CDR3 DNA: TGTGCCAGCAGCCCAGGGGCTACCTATGGCTACACCTTC

clone size: .
J gene: TRBJ1-2
D gene: .
V gene: TRBV4-3
CDR3 protein: CASSQDKSISGSGYTF
CDR3 DNA: TGCGCCAGCAGCCAAGATAAGTCCATATCAGGATCGGGCTACACCTTC

clone size: .
J gene: TRBJ1-5
D gene: .
V gene: TRBV5-1
CDR3 protein: CASSFLPGNQPQHF
CDR3 DNA: TGCGCCAGCAGCTTCCTACCAGGGAATCAGCCCCAGCATTTT

clone size: .
J gene: TRBJ2-2
D gene: .
V gene: TRBV5-6
CDR3 protein: CASSLGGTTGELFF
CDR3 DNA: TGTGCCAGCAGCTTGGGAGGAACCACCGGGGAGCTGTTTTTT

clone size: .
J gene: TRBJ2-1
D gene: .
V gene: TRBV7-9
CDR3 protein: CASSFNPLSEQFF
CDR3 DNA: TGTGCCAGCAGCTTTAATCCCCTTTCCGAGCAGTTCTTC